This T cell receptor beta chain was profiled in a study of lymphopenia after photon versus proton radiotherapy (dated by TCRdb to about 2019). Context from the whole study: Photon and proton radiation therapy were compared by the study for their immunological effects in patients with gastrointestinal tumors who developed high-grade lymphopenia. The roughly 20 patients in the cohort had gastrointestinal tumors, were treated with either photon or proton therapy, and subsequently developed lymphopenia. The goal of the study was to characterize the differences between the two radiation modalities in how they affect the immune system.

Trimming leaves V shorter by 0 bases and J shorter by 6 bases, with the junction holding 9 bases beyond the gene matches. The cysteine opens and the phenylalanine closes a CDR3 of 16 amino acids. The only DNA kept is the CDR3, 48 bases in frame from the first base. Taken from the germline V gene, the CDR1 and CDR2 loops are LGHNA and YSLEER. Points the paper makes about the study in general: Among patients across the cohort who died, overall survival time showed an inverse correlation with a larger post-nadir drop in TCR diversity. During treatment, patients who received photon therapy lost naive T cells and TCR diversity and gained effector/memory populations, whereas patients who received proton therapy remained relatively stable. The survival association was assessed only in patients who died, and the authors presented better survival with proton therapy as a possibility rather than a demonstrated result. After the lymphocyte count nadir, photon-treated repertoires showed oligoclonal expansion, especially of CD8+ Temra cells, which drove the drop in diversity.

Details on this clone: Which antigen it targets is not known. Per-nucleotide qualities are absent, and no much larger clonotype sits a single base away.

Libraries were built with the immunoSEQ multiplex PCR assay. T cell repertoires were profiled by deep sequencing of rearranged TCR beta loci, alongside multiparametric flow cytometry. The immuneACCESS repertoire file appears here via TCRdb, limited to in-frame rearrangements. These files lack a portion of the clones; in checked studies, under half of the deficit traces to unresolved V genes, and the cause of the others is not known. For this sample the table gives about 18,000 clones, of which 92% were detected only once. Approximately 1.7% of the sample is taken by the ten largest. This TCR came from a woman between 40 and 55 years old with cholangiocarcinoma. Sequences were derived from peripheral blood, sampled from a patient treated with photon-based radiotherapy. The rearrangement joined TRBV4-3 to TRBJ2-7, with 9 bases aligning to TRBD2. The DNA sequence follows: TGCGCCAGCAGCCAAGAAGGAGCGGGAGGTGTCAGCGAGCAGTACTTC. Translated, this gives CASSQEGAGGVSEQYF.